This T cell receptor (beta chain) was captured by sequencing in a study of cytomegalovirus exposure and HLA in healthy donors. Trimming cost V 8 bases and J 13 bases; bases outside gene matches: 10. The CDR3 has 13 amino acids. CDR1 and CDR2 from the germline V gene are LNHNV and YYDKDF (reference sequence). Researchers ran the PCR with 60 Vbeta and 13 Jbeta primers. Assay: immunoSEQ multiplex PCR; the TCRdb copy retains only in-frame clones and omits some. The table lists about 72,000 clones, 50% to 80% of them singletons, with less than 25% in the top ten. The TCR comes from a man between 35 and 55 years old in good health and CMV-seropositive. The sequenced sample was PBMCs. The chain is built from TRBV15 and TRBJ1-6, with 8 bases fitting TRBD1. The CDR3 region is CATQDRADHPLHF. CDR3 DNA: TGTGCCACCCAGGACAGGGCCGACCACCCCCTCCACTTT.